Listed below are T cell receptor beta chains from one sample, sequenced in a study of PD-1 blockade in classical Hodgkin lymphoma. The table came from immunoSEQ multiplex PCR; TCRdb's copy has only in-frame clones and leaves some out. The sample comprises tens of thousands of clones, around 80% of which are singletons, and 9.8% rests with the top ten. The sample in question was peripheral blood mononuclear cells (PBMCs), obtained before the fourth cycle of nivolumab. The receptors shown here come from a human donor with classical Hodgkin lymphoma. CDR3s include the opening cysteine and the closing phenylalanine or tryptophan. Fields, in order: V gene, clone size, J gene, CDR3 protein. Size is stated for part of the rows, as once, few or many counts, or as a class when the clone is expanded.

>TRBV7-9|-|TRBJ2-1
CASSIPTSGGPHEQFF
>TRBV7-2|-|TRBJ1-2
CASSLGAGAEYGYTF
>TRBV5-3|-|TRBJ2-5
CARSLDVGLAEAETQYF
>TRBV11-2|-|TRBJ2-7
CASSLTPSSYEQYF
>TRBV7-8|-|TRBJ1-3
CASSLDVLWGESGNTIYF
>TRBV27|-|TRBJ2-2
CASSFLGGGSGELFF
>TRBV5-1|-|TRBJ2-3
CASSLGLAGGSTDTQYF
>TRBV10-3|few|TRBJ1-1
CAPGLKARAEAFF
>TRBV7-9|-|TRBJ2-7
CASSLPRDGSSYEQYF
>TRBV19|-|TRBJ1-5
CASSMASELGGPQHF
>TRBV7-2|-|TRBJ1-3
CASSSMPGLGNTIYF
>TRBV4-3|-|TRBJ1-2
CASSQDPGAYGYTF
>TRBV6-1|-|TRBJ1-1
CASSTEGGLVEAFF
>TRBV5-6|once|TRBJ1-5
CASSLVGGQPQHF
>TRBV5-5|few|TRBJ1-5
CASSLEGGWSNQPQHF
>TRBV4-2|once|TRBJ2-5
CASSQSPWREEETQYF
>TRBV2|-|TRBJ1-2
CASRTGDTNYGYTF
>TRBV28|-|TRBJ1-2
CASTYLQGGASYGYTF
>TRBV5-1|-|TRBJ1-4
CASSLDSPNEKLFF
>TRBV20-1|few|TRBJ2-7
CSARYGYEQYF
>TRBV6-4|medium-sized|TRBJ1-4
CAGTQTPGLSSTNEKLFF
>TRBV7-3|-|TRBJ2-3
CASSLTGSSTDTQYF
>TRBV19|-|TRBJ1-2
CASSIQAGQDYGYTF
>TRBV4-3|medium-sized|TRBJ2-2
CASSQSKGTNPGELFF
>TRBV6-5|-|TRBJ2-1
CASRGQSVGNEQFF
>TRBV28|-|TRBJ2-7
CASRIGFYEQYF
>TRBV7-9|once|TRBJ1-2
CASSLYRDGRSPYGYTF
>TRBV12-5|-|TRBJ2-1
CASGSDRGYRLEQFF
>TRBV19|few|TRBJ2-7
CASSVQGGENEQYF
>TRBV11-1|once|TRBJ2-7
CASSLDVGPSHEQYF
>TRBV28|-|TRBJ2-7
CASSWGGGTGGNEQYF
>TRBV27|-|TRBJ2-2
CASMGTRFTGELFF
>TRBV28|-|TRBJ1-2
CASSIGWGSGYTF
>TRBV7-8|-|TRBJ1-2
CASSRGQDLGYTF
>TRBV18|-|TRBJ2-1
CASSPDSRSYNEQFF
>TRBV5-4|-|TRBJ2-2
CASSSGHGTGELFF
>TRBV11-1|-|TRBJ2-7
CASSSYGGTKSYEQYF
>TRBV28|-|TRBJ2-1
CASSLGLAGDNEQFF
>TRBV4-2|-|TRBJ1-6
CASSPLIGDGNSPLHF
>TRBV5-1|-|TRBJ1-4
CASSLGGGDEKLFF
>TRBV7-9|-|TRBJ2-3
CASSLAAGFPQYF
>TRBV30|-|TRBJ2-2
CAWSGWGRRTGELFF
>TRBV5-8|few|TRBJ2-5
CASSLGRKETQYF
>TRBV9|once|TRBJ2-1
CASSVEFSGGAGYNEQFF
>TRBV6-6|-|TRBJ1-6
CASKGDRGHNSPLHF